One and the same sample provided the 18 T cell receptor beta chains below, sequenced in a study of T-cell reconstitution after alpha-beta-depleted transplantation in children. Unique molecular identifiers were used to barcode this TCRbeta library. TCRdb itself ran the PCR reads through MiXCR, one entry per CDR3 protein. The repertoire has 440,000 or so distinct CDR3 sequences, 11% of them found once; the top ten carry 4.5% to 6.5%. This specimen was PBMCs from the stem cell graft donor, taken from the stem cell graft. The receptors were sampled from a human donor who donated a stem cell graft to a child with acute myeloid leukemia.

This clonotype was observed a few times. DNA of the CDR3: TGCAGTGCTAGCGGGGGGGTGGCAGATACGCAGTATTTT. The encoded protein is CSASGGVADTQYF. The gene calls are TRBV20-1 and TRBJ2-3; TRBD2 aligns across 8 bases. Germline values: CDR1 DFQATT, CDR2 SNEGSKA (reference sequence). The CDR3 runs to 13 residues. The ends lost 3 bases at V and 4 bases at J; junction bases unmatched: 3.

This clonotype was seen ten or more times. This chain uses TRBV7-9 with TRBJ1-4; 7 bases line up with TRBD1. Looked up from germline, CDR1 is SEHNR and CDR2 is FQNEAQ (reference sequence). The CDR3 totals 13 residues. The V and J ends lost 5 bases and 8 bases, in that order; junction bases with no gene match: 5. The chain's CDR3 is CASSDRVGEKLFF. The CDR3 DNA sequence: TGTGCCAGCAGCGACAGGGTGGGGGAAAAACTGTTTTTT.

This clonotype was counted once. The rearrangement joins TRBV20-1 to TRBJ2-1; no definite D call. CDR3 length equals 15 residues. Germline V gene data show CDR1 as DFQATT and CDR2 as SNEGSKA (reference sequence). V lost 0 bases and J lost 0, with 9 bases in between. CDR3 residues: CSARDPQSSYNEQFF. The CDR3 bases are TGCAGTGCTAGAGACCCCCAAAGCTCCTACAATGAGCAGTTCTTC.

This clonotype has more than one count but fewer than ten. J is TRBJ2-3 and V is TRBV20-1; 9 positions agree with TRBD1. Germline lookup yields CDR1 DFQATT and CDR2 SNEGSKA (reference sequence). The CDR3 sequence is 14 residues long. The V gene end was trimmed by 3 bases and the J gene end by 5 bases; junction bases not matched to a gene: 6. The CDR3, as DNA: TGCAGTGCTAGGTCGGGGGGACAGGGAGATACGCAGTATTTT. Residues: CSARSGGQGDTQYF.

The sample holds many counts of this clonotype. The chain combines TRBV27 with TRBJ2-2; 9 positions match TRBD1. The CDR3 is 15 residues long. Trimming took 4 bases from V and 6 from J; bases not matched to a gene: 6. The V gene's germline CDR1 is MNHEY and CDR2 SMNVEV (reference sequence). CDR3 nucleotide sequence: TGTGCCAGCAGTTGGGGACAGGGATGGTCCGGGGAGCTGTTTTTT. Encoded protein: CASSWGQGWSGELFF.

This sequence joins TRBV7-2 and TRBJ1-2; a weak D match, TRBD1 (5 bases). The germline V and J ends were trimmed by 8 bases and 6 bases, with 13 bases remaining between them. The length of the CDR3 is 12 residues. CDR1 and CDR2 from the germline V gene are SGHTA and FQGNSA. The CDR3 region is CASRRGGDGYTF. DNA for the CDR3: TGTGCCAGCCGGCGGGGGGGGGATGGCTACACCTTC.

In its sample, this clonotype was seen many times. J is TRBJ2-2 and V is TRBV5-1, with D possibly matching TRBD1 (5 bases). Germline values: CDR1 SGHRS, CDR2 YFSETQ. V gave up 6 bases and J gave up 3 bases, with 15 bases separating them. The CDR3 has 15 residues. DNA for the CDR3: TGCGCCAGCACCCTTCCGACCAGGGACACCGGGGAGCTGTTTTTT. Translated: CASTLPTRDTGELFF.

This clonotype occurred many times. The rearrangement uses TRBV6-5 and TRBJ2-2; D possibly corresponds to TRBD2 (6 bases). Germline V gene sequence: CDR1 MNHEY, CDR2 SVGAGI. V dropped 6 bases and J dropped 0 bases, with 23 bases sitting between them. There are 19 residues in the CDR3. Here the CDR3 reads CASSPRSGVYFANTGELFF. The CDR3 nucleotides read TGTGCCAGCAGCCCTAGGTCGGGGGTCTATTTCGCGAACACCGGGGAGCTGTTTTTT.

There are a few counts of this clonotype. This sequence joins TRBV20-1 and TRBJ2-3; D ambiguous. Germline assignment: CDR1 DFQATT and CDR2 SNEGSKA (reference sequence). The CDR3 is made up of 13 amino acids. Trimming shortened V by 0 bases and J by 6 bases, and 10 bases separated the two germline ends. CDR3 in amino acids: CSAREVALDTQYF. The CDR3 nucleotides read TGCAGTGCTAGAGAGGTAGCCCTTGATACGCAGTATTTT.

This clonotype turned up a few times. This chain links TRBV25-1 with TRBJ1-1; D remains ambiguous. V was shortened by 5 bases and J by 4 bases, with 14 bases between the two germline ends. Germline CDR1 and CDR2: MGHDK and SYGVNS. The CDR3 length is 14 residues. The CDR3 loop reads CASSPPFSFTEAFF. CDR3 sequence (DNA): TGTGCCAGCAGTCCCCCCTTTAGCTTCACTGAAGCTTTCTTT.

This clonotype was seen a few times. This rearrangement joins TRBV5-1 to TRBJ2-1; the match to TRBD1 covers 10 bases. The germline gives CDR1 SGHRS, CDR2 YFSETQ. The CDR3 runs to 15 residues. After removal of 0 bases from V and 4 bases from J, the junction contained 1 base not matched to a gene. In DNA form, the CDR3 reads TGCGCCAGCAGCTTGGCGGGACAGGGGTACAATGAGCAGTTCTTC. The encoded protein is CASSLAGQGYNEQFF.

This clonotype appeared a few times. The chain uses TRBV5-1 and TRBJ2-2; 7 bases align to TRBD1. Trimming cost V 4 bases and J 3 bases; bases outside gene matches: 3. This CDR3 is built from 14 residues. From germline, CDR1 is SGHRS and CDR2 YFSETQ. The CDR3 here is CASSVGTDTGELFF. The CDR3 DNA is TGCGCCAGCAGCGTAGGGACAGACACCGGGGAGCTGTTTTTT.

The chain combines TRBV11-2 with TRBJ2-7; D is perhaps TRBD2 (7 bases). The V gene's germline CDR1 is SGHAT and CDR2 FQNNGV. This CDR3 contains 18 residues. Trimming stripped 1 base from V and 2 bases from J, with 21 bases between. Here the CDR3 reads CASSLGVGTGGLAYEQYV. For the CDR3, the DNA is TGTGCCAGCAGCTTAGGGGTGGGGACGGGGGGCTTAGCCTACGAGCAGTACGTC.

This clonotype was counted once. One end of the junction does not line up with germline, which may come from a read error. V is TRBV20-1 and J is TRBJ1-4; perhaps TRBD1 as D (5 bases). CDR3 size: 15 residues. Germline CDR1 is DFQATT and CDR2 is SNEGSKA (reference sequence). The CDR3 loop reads CSAQGFRGTNEKLFF. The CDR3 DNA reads TGCAGTGCTCAGGGATTCCGAGGGACTAATGAAAAACTGTTTTTC.

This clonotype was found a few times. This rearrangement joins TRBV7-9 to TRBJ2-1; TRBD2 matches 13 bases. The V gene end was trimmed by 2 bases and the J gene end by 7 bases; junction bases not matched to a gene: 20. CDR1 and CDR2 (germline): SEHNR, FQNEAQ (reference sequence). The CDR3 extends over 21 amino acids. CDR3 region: CASSLYGTSGKTASWGNEQFF. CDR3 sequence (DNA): TGTGCCAGCAGCTTATACGGGACTAGCGGGAAAACTGCTTCCTGGGGGAATGAGCAGTTCTTC.

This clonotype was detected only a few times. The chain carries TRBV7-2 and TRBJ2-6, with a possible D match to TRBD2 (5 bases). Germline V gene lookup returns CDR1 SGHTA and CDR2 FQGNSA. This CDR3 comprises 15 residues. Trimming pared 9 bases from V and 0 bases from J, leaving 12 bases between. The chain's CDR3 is CASTRRASGANVLTF. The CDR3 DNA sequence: TGTGCCAGTACCCGGCGGGCCTCTGGGGCCAACGTCCTGACTTTC.

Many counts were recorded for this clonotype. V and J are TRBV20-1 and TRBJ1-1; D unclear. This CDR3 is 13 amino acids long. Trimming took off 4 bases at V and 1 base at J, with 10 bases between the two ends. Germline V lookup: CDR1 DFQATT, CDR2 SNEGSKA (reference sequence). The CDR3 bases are TGCAGTGCTACCCGGATGGCGAACACTGAAGCTTTCTTT. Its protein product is CSATRMANTEAFF.

The CDR3 bases are TGTGCCAGCAGTTTATCGGTTCATACGAACACTGAAGCTTTCTTT. Amino acid sequence: CASSLSVHTNTEAFF. The chain combines TRBV27 with TRBJ1-1; no clear D. There are 15 residues in the CDR3. The V end lost 0 bases, the J end lost 1 base, and 9 bases lay between the germline ends. CDR1 is MNHEY and CDR2 is SMNVEV in the germline V gene (reference sequence).